This T cell receptor beta chain was captured by sequencing in a study of T-cell reconstitution after alpha-beta-depleted transplantation in children. Unique molecular identifiers were incorporated into the prepared TCRbeta library. TCRdb passed the PCR reads through MiXCR, listing each CDR3 protein once. The table has around 500,000 distinct CDR3 sequences, around an eighth seen once; the top ten hold about 5.4%. Deletions cut 8 bases from V and 0 bases from J, with 16 bases between. CDR3 length equals 15 residues. Germline V gene data show CDR1 as GTSNPN and CDR2 as SVGIG (reference sequence). This clonotype was picked up a small number of times.

The source material was PBMCs from the stem cell graft donor, sampled from the stem cell graft. J is TRBJ2-2 and V is TRBV30; D is perhaps TRBD2 (7 bases). This receptor was obtained from a human donor who donated a stem cell graft to a child with combined immunodeficiency. In nucleotides, the CDR3 is TGTGCCCGGGCCCGCGGGGGCACGAACACCGGGGAGCTGTTTTTT. Its translation is CARARGGTNTGELFF.